Each of the 30 T cell receptor beta chains below was sequenced from the same sample in a study of technical replicates of blood from a few donors. The assay was immunoSEQ multiplex PCR, and TCRdb's table has in-frame clones only and misses some. The sample has approximately 15,000 clones, over 75% seen once. Specimen: PBMCs. The receptors stem from a human donor in good health.

The chain uses TRBV18 and TRBJ2-1; a possible D gene is TRBD1 (5 bases). The V end lost 2 bases, the J end lost 15 bases, and 14 bases lay between the germline ends. CDR1 is KGHSH and CDR2 is LQKENI in the germline V gene. The CDR3 consists of 12 residues. CDR3 bases: TGTGCCAGCTCACCAGATTTGGCAGGGTGGTTCTTC. This codes for CASSPDLAGWFF.

The chain joins TRBV25-1 to TRBJ1-4; D remains ambiguous. The germline V gene has CDR1 MGHDK and CDR2 SYGVNS. V was trimmed by 2 bases and J by 8 bases, leaving 12 bases between them. CDR3 length: 14 amino acids. The CDR3 bases are TGTGCCAGCAGTGAAGCGGGCAGCGGAGAAAAACTGTTTTTT. Its protein product is CASSEAGSGEKLFF.

The chain combines TRBV6-5 with TRBJ1-5; the D gene is possibly TRBD1 (5 bases). The germline gives CDR1 MNHEY, CDR2 SVGAGI. V lost 4 bases, J lost 7 bases, and 14 bases lay in between. The CDR3 sequence is 14 residues long. The CDR3 region has the DNA TGTGCCAGCAGTTCCGCCGGGGGGGAGCAGCCCCAGCATTTT. It codes for CASSSAGGEQPQHF.

The gene calls are TRBV19 and TRBJ1-3, with 11 bases lining up with TRBD1. Losses at the gene ends were 10 bases for V and 3 bases for J; bases not matched to a gene: 8. The CDR3 covers 15 residues. Germline CDR1 and CDR2: LNHDA and SQIVND (reference sequence). CDR3 DNA sequence: TGTGCCACGTCCGGGACAGGGGGACGTGGAAACACCATATATTTT. Amino acid sequence: CATSGTGGRGNTIYF.

This clone has a single count. V and J are TRBV5-1 and TRBJ2-7; TRBD1 might be the D (6 bases). The V end was cut by 0 bases, the J end by 1 base, with 11 bases between. Germline CDR1 SGHRS, CDR2 YFSETQ. The CDR3 consists of 15 residues. CDR3 nucleotides: TGCGCCAGCAGCTTGGACGGAAGGGGGTCCTACGAGCAGTACTTC. Protein: CASSLDGRGSYEQYF.

The rearrangement joins TRBV11-2 to TRBJ2-5; TRBD1 is a possible D gene (6 bases). Germline-derived CDR1 and CDR2 are SGHAT and FQNNGV. There are 15 residues in the CDR3. V lost 7 bases, J lost 4 bases, and 19 bases lay in between. The CDR3 reads CASTPSTGSRETQYF. The CDR3 DNA sequence: TGTGCCAGCACCCCGAGCACAGGGTCGAGAGAGACCCAGTACTTC.

The chain has TRBV10-3 and TRBJ2-7; 9 nucleotides line up with TRBD2. Germline V gene data show CDR1 as ENHRY and CDR2 as SYGVKD. V lost 8 bases, J lost 2 bases, and 4 bases stayed unmatched. The CDR3 runs 13 residues. CDR3 coding DNA: TGTGCCATCGGGACTAGCTCCGCCTACGAGCAGTACTTC. It encodes CAIGTSSAYEQYF.

The chain recombines TRBV7-6 with TRBJ1-2; 10 bases map to TRBD1. The CDR3 contains 17 residues. The ends lost 2 bases at V and 3 bases at J; junction bases unmatched: 9. Germline-derived CDR1 and CDR2 are SGHVS and FNYEAQ. CDR3 sequence reads: CASSLTGTGVGDYGYTF. Written as DNA, the CDR3 is TGTGCCAGCAGCTTAACCGGGACAGGGGTTGGAGACTATGGCTACACCTTC.

The V gene is TRBV2, the J gene TRBJ1-1, with D unclear. Trimming cost V 6 bases and J 0 bases, with 8 bases left between them. Germline V gene lookup returns CDR1 SNHLY and CDR2 FYNNEI. The CDR3 runs to 13 residues. The CDR3 is CASRARLNTEAFF. The CDR3 region has the DNA TGTGCCAGCAGGGCACGTTTGAACACTGAAGCTTTCTTT.

This chain links TRBV29-1 with TRBJ1-3; TRBD1 aligns across 8 bases. CDR1 is SQVTM, CDR2 ANQGSEA, per germline. CDR3 length equals 13 residues. With 7 bases clipped from V and 2 bases from J, the junction kept 4 bases outside the gene matches. The CDR3 DNA is TGCAGCGGATGGGACAGGACTGGAAACACCATATATTTT. The encoded protein is CSGWDRTGNTIYF. Supplemented by reference TRBV29-1 and TRBJ1-3, the full variable domain reads SAVISQKPSRDICQRGTSLTIQCQVDSQVTMMFWYRQQPGQSLTLIATANQGSEATYESGFVIDKFPISRPNLTFSTLTVSNMSPEDSSIYLCSGWDRTGNTIYFGEGSWLTVV.

V gene TRBV15 combines with J gene TRBJ2-3; the D gene is possibly TRBD2 (6 bases). CDR3 length equals 15 residues. Germline V lookup: CDR1 LNHNV, CDR2 YYDKDF (reference sequence). Trimming took 8 bases from V and 1 from J, leaving 16 bases between them. In DNA, the CDR3 is TGTGCCACCTCCCTTAGTAGCGGAGGCACAGATACGCAGTATTTT. Amino acid sequence: CATSLSSGGTDTQYF.

The chain is built from TRBV7-2 and TRBJ2-3; 7 bases are a match to TRBD1. Germline V lookup: CDR1 SGHTA, CDR2 FQGNSA. With V trimmed by 2 bases and J by 5 bases, 4 bases remained unmatched. This CDR3 spans 14 amino acids. CDR3 amino acids: CASSLRRGQDTQYF. Written as DNA, the CDR3 is TGTGCCAGCAGCTTAAGAAGGGGGCAAGATACGCAGTATTTT.

The chain employs TRBV7-2 and TRBJ2-1; 16 nucleotides line up with TRBD2. Germline V gene lookup returns CDR1 SGHTA and CDR2 FQGNSA. J gave up 10 bases and V 0 bases, and 12 bases lay outside the gene matches. This CDR3 has 19 amino acids. The CDR3 DNA follows: TGTGCCAGCAGCTTAGCGTTCGGGACTAGCGGGAGGGCCGTACCCGAGCAGTTCTTC. Its protein is CASSLAFGTSGRAVPEQFF.

The genes are TRBV6-5 and TRBJ1-2; no clear D gene. The germline V gene has CDR1 MNHEY and CDR2 SVGAGI. The germline V and J ends were trimmed by 6 bases and 8 bases, with 16 bases remaining between them. The CDR3 is made up of 13 amino acids. The DNA for the CDR3 is TGTGCCAGCAGCAACGGGGTGGCTGGGGGCTACACCTTC. Residues: CASSNGVAGGYTF.

The gene calls are TRBV2 and TRBJ2-7; possibly TRBD1 for D (6 bases). Trimming removed 8 bases from V and 2 bases from J, with 22 bases in between. CDR1 is SNHLY, CDR2 FYNNEI, per germline. The CDR3 contains 16 residues. Here the CDR3 reads CASQQSFLQGTYEQYF. The CDR3 region has the DNA TGTGCCAGCCAGCAGTCCTTCCTACAGGGAACCTACGAGCAGTACTTC.

The V gene is TRBV21-1, the J gene TRBJ2-7; the table names TRBD1, a call not compared with the DNA. TRBV21-1 has pseudogene status. The CDR3 is 20 amino acids. CDR3 protein: CASSKIKEFRTGLSSYEQYF. The CDR3 DNA sequence: TGTGCCAGCAGCAAAATAAAGGAGTTTCGAACAGGGCTAAGCTCCTACGAGCAGTACTTC.

This clone was counted a single time. The chain has TRBV6-5 and TRBJ1-5, with D uncertain. The CDR3 runs to 13 residues. V lost 0 bases, J lost 6 bases, and 6 bases lay in between. Germline V lookup: CDR1 MNHEY, CDR2 SVGAGI. The CDR3 loop reads CASSYSAGQPQHF. The CDR3 DNA sequence: TGTGCCAGCAGTTACTCGGCTGGTCAGCCCCAGCATTTT.

This clone has only one observation. The chain employs TRBV14 and TRBJ1-4, with D perhaps TRBD1 (5 bases). V shed 4 bases and J shed 8 bases, with 17 bases lying between them. CDR3 length: 15 residues. CDR1 is SGHDN and CDR2 is FVKESK in the germline V gene. The CDR3 spells CASSPDTGKIEKLFF. The CDR3 coding sequence is TGTGCCAGCAGCCCCGATACAGGAAAAATCGAAAAACTGTTTTTT.

In its sample, this clone was seen once. This sequence joins TRBV7-9 and TRBJ2-7; D is undetermined. The CDR3 has 12 amino acids. V dropped 5 bases and J dropped 8 bases, with 13 bases sitting between them. The germline V gene encodes CDR1 SEHNR and CDR2 FQNEAQ (reference sequence). The CDR3 nucleotides are TGTGCCAGCAGCCCACCTTTAGAGAAGCAGTACTTC. This sequence encodes CASSPPLEKQYF.

This chain joins TRBV5-6 and TRBJ2-1; D is uncertain. The V gene's germline CDR1 is SGHDT and CDR2 YYEEEE. The CDR3 is 12 residues long. Trimming removed 0 bases from V and 15 bases from J, with 13 bases in between. This CDR3 reads CASSLDDLVVFF. CDR3 coding DNA: TGTGCCAGCAGCTTGGACGACCTAGTGGTGTTCTTC.

This chain links TRBV27 with TRBJ1-3; D not certain. The germline CDR1 and CDR2 sequences are MNHEY and SMNVEV (reference sequence). V dropped 11 bases and J dropped 3 bases, with 8 bases sitting between them. There are 11 residues in the CDR3. The CDR3 nucleotides are TGTGCCCGAGGCGGTGGAAACACCATATATTTT. Protein: CARGGGNTIYF.

This clone occurred a few times. This chain uses TRBV6-6 with TRBJ1-1; unclear D gene. Germline CDR1 reads MNHNY; CDR2 reads SVGAGI (reference sequence). The CDR3 length is 13 residues. The ends were cut back, 4 bases at V and 1 base at J, with 7 bases in the middle. The CDR3 nucleotides read TGTGCCAGCAGTTCAGAACAGAACACTGAAGCTTTCTTT. It translates to CASSSEQNTEAFF.

The chain joins TRBV29-1 to TRBJ2-1, with 8 bases fitting TRBD2. Germline assignment: CDR1 SQVTM and CDR2 ANQGSEA. With V trimmed by 8 bases and J by 5 bases, 8 bases remained unmatched. The CDR3 is made up of 13 amino acids. The CDR3 region is CSWTSRGDNEQFF. CDR3 coding DNA: TGCAGCTGGACTAGCAGAGGGGACAATGAGCAGTTCTTC.

The rearrangement links TRBV7-9 to TRBJ2-1; D possibly corresponds to TRBD1 (6 bases). The CDR3 consists of 13 residues. Deletions cut 0 bases from V and 10 bases from J, with 10 bases between. CDR1 and CDR2 (germline): SEHNR, FQNEAQ (reference sequence). CDR3 DNA sequence: TGTGCCAGCAGCTTAGCGGGGGCGGCGGAGCAGTTCTTC. Residues: CASSLAGAAEQFF.

V is TRBV7-9 and J is TRBJ2-5, with 9 bases aligning to TRBD2. The CDR3 has 16 residues. Germline CDR1 is SEHNR and CDR2 is FQNEAQ (reference sequence). The ends lost 1 base at V and 5 bases at J; junction bases unmatched: 8. The CDR3 DNA reads as TGTGCCAGCAGCTTAGGTGCTAGCGGGAAGTTGGAGACCCAGTACTTC. The encoded protein is CASSLGASGKLETQYF.

The chain joins TRBV21-1 to TRBJ2-1; the D call in the table, TRBD1, was not verified against the DNA. TRBV21-1 is noted as a pseudogene. CDR3 length equals 18 residues. CDR3 residues: CASSKEGQIKTAYNEQFF. CDR3 DNA sequence: TGTGCCAGCAGCAAAGAGGGACAGATTAAGACTGCATACAATGAGCAGTTCTTC.

This chain links TRBV12-5 with TRBJ1-2, with 8 bases aligning to TRBD1. The V and J ends lost 4 bases and 11 bases, in that order; junction bases with no gene match: 6. The CDR3 extends over 12 amino acids. Germline V gene sequence: CDR1 LGHNT, CDR2 FRNRAP. In DNA form, the CDR3 reads TGTGCTAGTGGTTCCCTGGACAGGGCTTACACCTTC. This gives the protein CASGSLDRAYTF.

The chain has TRBV6-6 and TRBJ2-7; no definite D call. In germline, CDR1 is MNHNY, CDR2 SVGAGI (reference sequence). CDR3 length: 14 amino acids. Trimming removed 2 bases at V and 4 bases at J, with 12 bases between. CDR3 nucleotides: TGTGCCAGCAGTTACGAGAGGTTCGGGTACGAGCAGTACTTC. This gives the protein CASSYERFGYEQYF.

The chain links TRBV10-3 to TRBJ1-5; 8 bases are a match to TRBD1. With 4 bases clipped from V and 6 bases from J, the junction kept 8 bases outside the gene matches. The length of the CDR3 is 15 residues. Germline V CDR1 and CDR2: ENHRY, SYGVKD. CDR3 sequence: CAISVGGQGSQPQHF. CDR3 bases: TGTGCCATCAGTGTGGGTGGACAGGGCAGTCAGCCCCAGCATTTT.

The CDR3 loop reads CASRAGVAYNEQFF. CDR3 DNA sequence: TGTGCCAGCAGAGCGGGAGTGGCCTACAATGAGCAGTTCTTC. The chain recombines TRBV28 with TRBJ2-1; 8 nucleotides align to TRBD2. V trimming: 6 bases; J trimming: 2 bases; junction bases outside the gene matches: 3. This CDR3 comprises 14 residues. The germline gives CDR1 MDHEN, CDR2 SYDVKM.